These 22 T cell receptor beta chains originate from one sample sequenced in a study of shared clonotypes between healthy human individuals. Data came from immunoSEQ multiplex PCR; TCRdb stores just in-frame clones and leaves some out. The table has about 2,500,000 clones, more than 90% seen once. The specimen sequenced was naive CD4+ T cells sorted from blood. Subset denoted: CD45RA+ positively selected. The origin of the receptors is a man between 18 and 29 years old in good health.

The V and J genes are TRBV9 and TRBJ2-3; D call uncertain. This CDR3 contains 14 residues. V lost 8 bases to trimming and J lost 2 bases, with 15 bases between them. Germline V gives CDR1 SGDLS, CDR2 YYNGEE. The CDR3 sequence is CASSISEVTDTQYF. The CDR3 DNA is TGTGCCAGTAGCATAAGCGAGGTCACAGATACGCAGTATTTT.

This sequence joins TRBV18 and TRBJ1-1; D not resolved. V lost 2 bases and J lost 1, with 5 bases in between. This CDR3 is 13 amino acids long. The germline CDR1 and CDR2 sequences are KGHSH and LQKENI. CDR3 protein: CASSPNENTEAFF. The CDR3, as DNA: TGTGCCAGCTCACCAAACGAGAACACTGAAGCTTTCTTT.

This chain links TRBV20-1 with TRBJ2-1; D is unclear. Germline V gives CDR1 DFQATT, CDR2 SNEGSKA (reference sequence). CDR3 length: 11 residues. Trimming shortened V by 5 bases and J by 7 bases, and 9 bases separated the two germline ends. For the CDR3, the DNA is TGCAGTGCTTTCCCCGGGAATGAGCAGTTCTTC. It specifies CSAFPGNEQFF.

This chain's CDR3 is CASSHGHTEAFF. The CDR3 region has the DNA TGTGCCAGCAGCCACGGGCACACTGAAGCTTTCTTT. The chain recombines TRBV7-2 with TRBJ1-1; no clear D. Deletions cut 5 bases from V and 3 bases from J, with 7 bases between. The length of the CDR3 is 12 residues. Germline V gene lookup returns CDR1 SGHTA and CDR2 FQGNSA. Full variable domain (remainder filled in from reference TRBV7-2 and TRBJ1-1): GAGVSQSPSNKVTEKGKDVELRCDPISGHTALYWYRQSLGQGLEFLIYFQGNSAPDKSGLPSDRFSAERTGGSVSTLTIQRTQQEDSAVYLCASSHGHTEAFFGQGTRLTVV.

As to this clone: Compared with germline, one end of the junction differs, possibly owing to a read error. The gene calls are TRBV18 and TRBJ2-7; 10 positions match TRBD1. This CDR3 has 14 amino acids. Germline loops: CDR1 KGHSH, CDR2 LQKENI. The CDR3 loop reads CAGSLGQGVYEQYF. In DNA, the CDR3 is TGTGCCGGCTCACTAGGACAGGGGGTATACGAGCAGTACTTC.

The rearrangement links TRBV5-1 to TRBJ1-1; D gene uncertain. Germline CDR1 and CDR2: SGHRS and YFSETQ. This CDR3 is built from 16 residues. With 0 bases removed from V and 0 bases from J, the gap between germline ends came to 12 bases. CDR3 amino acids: CASSLAEELLNTEAFF. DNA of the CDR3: TGCGCCAGCAGCTTGGCCGAGGAGCTGCTGAACACTGAAGCTTTCTTT.

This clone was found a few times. The CDR3: CASSTNRVNQPQHF. Written as DNA, the CDR3 is TGTGCCAGTAGTACAAACAGGGTAAATCAGCCCCAGCATTTT. The chain has TRBV19 and TRBJ1-5; possibly TRBD1 for D (6 bases). The CDR3 covers 14 residues. The V end was cut by 4 bases, the J end by 4 bases, with 11 bases between. Germline lookup yields CDR1 LNHDA and CDR2 SQIVND (reference sequence).

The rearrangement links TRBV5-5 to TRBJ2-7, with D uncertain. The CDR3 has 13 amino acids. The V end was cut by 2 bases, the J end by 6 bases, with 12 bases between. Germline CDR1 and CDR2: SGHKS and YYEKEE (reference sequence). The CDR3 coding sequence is TGTGCCAGCAGCTTCCCGGGCGTCTCCGAGCAGTACTTC. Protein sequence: CASSFPGVSEQYF.

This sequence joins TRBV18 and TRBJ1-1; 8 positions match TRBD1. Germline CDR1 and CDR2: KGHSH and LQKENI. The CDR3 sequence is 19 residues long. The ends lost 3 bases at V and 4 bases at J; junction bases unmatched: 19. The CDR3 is CASSPPISLTGVVGTEAFF. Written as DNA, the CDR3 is TGTGCCAGCTCACCTCCGATCTCCTTGACAGGGGTTGTGGGCACTGAAGCTTTCTTT.

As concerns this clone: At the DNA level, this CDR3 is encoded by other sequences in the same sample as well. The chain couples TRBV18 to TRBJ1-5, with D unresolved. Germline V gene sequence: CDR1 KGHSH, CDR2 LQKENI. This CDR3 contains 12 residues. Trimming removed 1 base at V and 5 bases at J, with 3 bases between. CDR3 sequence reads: CASSPRDQPQHF. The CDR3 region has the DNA TGTGCCAGCTCACCACGAGATCAGCCCCAGCATTTT.

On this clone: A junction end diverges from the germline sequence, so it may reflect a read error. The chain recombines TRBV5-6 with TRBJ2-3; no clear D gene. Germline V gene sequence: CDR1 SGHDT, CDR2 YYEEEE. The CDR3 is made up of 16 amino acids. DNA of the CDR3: TGTGCCAGCAGCTTGCCAAATCCCGATTTCACAGCTACGCAGTATTTT. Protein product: CASSLPNPDFTATQYF.

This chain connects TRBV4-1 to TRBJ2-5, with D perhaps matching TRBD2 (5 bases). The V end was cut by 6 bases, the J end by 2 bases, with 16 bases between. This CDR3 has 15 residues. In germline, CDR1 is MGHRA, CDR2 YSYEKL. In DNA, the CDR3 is TGCGCCAGCAGTATAGTGGGTTCGGGGCAAGAGACCCAGTACTTC. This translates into CASSIVGSGQETQYF.

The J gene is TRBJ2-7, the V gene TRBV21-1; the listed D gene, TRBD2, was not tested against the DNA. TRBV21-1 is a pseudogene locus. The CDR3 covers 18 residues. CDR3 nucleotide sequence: TGTGCCAGCAGCAAAGGGAGTAGGGGAGCGGGTGGTAGCTACGAGCAGTACTTC. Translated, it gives CASSKGSRGAGGSYEQYF.

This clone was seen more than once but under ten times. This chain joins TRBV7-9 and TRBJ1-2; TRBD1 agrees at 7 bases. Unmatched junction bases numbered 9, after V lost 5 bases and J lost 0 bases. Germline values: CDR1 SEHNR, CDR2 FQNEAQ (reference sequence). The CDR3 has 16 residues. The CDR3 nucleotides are TGTGCCAGCAGCGGAGGGACAGCCGGAGCTAACTATGGCTACACCTTC. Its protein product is CASSGGTAGANYGYTF.

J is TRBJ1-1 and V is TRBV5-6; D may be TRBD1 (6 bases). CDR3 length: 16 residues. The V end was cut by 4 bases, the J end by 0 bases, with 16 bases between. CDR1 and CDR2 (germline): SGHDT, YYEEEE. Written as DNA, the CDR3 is TGTGCCAGCAGCCTCGGGACACGTCCCATGAACACTGAAGCTTTCTTT. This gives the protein CASSLGTRPMNTEAFF.

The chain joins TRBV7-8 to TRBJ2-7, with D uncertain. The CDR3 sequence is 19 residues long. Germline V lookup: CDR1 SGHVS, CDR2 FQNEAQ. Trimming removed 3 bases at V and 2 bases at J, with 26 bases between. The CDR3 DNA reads TGTGCCAGCAGCTTTATCGAACCCTTCCAAACAGCAAGCACCTACGAGCAGTACTTC. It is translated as CASSFIEPFQTASTYEQYF.

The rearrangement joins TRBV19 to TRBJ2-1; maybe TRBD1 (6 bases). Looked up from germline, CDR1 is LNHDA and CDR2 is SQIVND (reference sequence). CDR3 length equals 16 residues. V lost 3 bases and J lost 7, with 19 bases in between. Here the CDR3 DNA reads TGTGCCAGTAGTATCGCCTGGGGGCTGCGGACTAATGAGCAGTTCTTC. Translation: CASSIAWGLRTNEQFF.

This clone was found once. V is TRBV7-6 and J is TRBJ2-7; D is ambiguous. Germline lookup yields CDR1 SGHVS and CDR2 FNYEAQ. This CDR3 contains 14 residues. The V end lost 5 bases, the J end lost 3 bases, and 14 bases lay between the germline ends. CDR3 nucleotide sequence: TGTGCCAGCAGCCCCCGGACCGCAGGCTACGAGCAGTACTTC. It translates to CASSPRTAGYEQYF.

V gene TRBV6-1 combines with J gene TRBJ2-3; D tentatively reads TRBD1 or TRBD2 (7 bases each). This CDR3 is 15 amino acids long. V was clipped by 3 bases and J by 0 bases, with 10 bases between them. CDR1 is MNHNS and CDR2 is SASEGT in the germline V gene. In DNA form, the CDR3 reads TGTGCCAGCAGTGATCAGGGGGGGAGCACAGATACGCAGTATTTT. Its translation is CASSDQGGSTDTQYF.

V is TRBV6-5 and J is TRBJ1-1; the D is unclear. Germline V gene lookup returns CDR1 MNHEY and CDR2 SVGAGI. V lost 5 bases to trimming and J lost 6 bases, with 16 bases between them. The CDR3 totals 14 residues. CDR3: CASSSRAKGPEAFF. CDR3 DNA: TGTGCCAGCAGTAGCCGGGCCAAGGGCCCTGAAGCTTTCTTT.

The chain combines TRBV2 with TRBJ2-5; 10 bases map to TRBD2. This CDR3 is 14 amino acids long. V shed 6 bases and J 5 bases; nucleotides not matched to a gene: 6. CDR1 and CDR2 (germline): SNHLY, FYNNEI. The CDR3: CASRSSGSVETQYF. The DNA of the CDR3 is TGTGCCAGCAGATCTAGCGGGAGTGTGGAGACCCAGTACTTC.

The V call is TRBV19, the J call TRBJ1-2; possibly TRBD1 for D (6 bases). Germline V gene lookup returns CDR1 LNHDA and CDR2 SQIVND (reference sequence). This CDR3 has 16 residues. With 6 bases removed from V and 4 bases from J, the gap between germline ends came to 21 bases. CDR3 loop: CASSSAGTLTGYGYTF. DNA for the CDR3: TGTGCCAGTAGCTCAGCCGGGACATTGACTGGCTATGGCTACACCTTC. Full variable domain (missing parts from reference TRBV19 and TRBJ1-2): DGGITQSPKYLFRKEGQNVTLSCEQNLNHDAMYWYRQDPGQGLRLIYYSQIVNDFQKGDIAEGYSVSREKKESFPLTVTSAQKNPTAFYLCASSSAGTLTGYGYTFGSGTRLTVV.